A selection of T cell receptor beta chains follows, all from one sample in a study of Ad26.COV2.S vaccination and SARS-CoV-2 variants. Clones were read by immunoSEQ multiplex PCR, and TCRdb kept only the in-frame ones, dropping some. In the table there are about 180,000 clones, roughly 85% of which are singletons. This sample comprised peripheral blood, obtained after recovery from COVID-19. The receptors originated from a human donor who had recovered from COVID-19. Each CDR3 is given with its conserved first and last residue. The order of the fields is clone size, V gene, D gene, J gene, CDR3 DNA, CDR3 protein. A D gene is named only where the DNA matches it firmly. The size entry is marked missing in some rows and otherwise reads once, few, many or a size class.

once	TRBV30	NA	TRBJ1-1	TGTGCCTGCCCCGCACAGATTGGCACTGAAGCTTTCTTT	CACPAQIGTEAFF
NA	TRBV11-2	TRBD1	TRBJ2-4	TGTGCCAGCAGCTCAACCGGGACAGCGAAAAACATTCAGTACTTC	CASSSTGTAKNIQYF
NA	TRBV5-8	NA	TRBJ1-2	TGTGCCAGCAGCTCCCGAGGTTCGGGAGGCTACACCTTC	CASSSRGSGGYTF
NA	TRBV5-6	NA	TRBJ1-2	TGTGCCAGCAGCCGACAACTTGTCGGGGCAAAAGGCTATGGCTACACCTTC	CASSRQLVGAKGYGYTF
few	TRBV2	TRBD2	TRBJ2-4	TGTGCCAGCAGTGTACGATCTTACCTAGCGGGAGGTAGCATTCAGTACTTC	CASSVRSYLAGGSIQYF
NA	TRBV9	TRBD1	TRBJ2-2	TGTGCCAGCAGCGCCGGGGACAGGGGAAACACCGGGGAGCTGTTTTTT	CASSAGDRGNTGELFF
NA	TRBV6-5	NA	TRBJ1-5	TGTGCCAGCAGGGAGGATGTACGAGGACCCCAGCATTTT	CASREDVRGPQHF
NA	TRBV5-1	NA	TRBJ1-4	TGCGCCAGCAGCTTTTCAGCGCAACGTAATGAAAAACTGTTTTTT	CASSFSAQRNEKLFF
few	TRBV15	NA	TRBJ2-7	TGTGCCACCAGCAGAACGAGGACGGACGAGCAGTACTTC	CATSRTRTDEQYF
once	TRBV30	TRBD2	TRBJ2-5	TGTGCCTGGAGTGCTGGAATGGCGGGGGGGCTAGGGACCCAGTACTTC	CAWSAGMAGGLGTQYF
NA	TRBV30	NA	TRBJ2-7	TGTGCCTGGAGTGTAATGAGAGGCGAGCAGTACTTC	CAWSVMRGEQYF
NA	TRBV2	TRBD2	TRBJ2-3	TGTGCCAGCAGTGATCTTGCGGGGGTGGCAGATACGCAGTATTTT	CASSDLAGVADTQYF
NA	TRBV3-1/TRBV3-2	NA	TRBJ2-1	TGTGCCAGCAGCCGCATCCCCACTAGCTCCTACAATGAGCAGTTCTTC	CASSRIPTSSYNEQFF
NA	TRBV12-3/TRBV12-4	NA	TRBJ1-1	TGTGCCAGCAGTCCTAGGTACACTGAAGCTTTCTTT	CASSPRYTEAFF
NA	TRBV7-9	TRBD1	TRBJ1-1	TGTGCCAGCAGCACGGGACAGGGGATGGTGGCTTTCTTT	CASSTGQGMVAFF
NA	TRBV5-4	TRBD1	TRBJ1-6	TGTGCCAGCAGCTTGGAGTTACAGGGGCGCATGGGTTCACCCCTCCACTTT	CASSLELQGRMGSPLHF
NA	TRBV3-1/TRBV3-2	TRBD2	TRBJ2-3	TGTGCCAGCAGCCGGCCTGGGCGGGAGGGGACAGATACGCAGTATTTT	CASSRPGREGTDTQYF
NA	TRBV28	NA	TRBJ2-7	TGTGCCAGCAGTTTACTTCCCCACAGGGCCTCCTACGAGCAGTACTTC	CASSLLPHRASYEQYF
NA	TRBV15	NA	TRBJ2-7	TGTGCCACCAGCAGAGTGAGGGGCGAGCAGTACTTC	CATSRVRGEQYF
NA	TRBV27	NA	TRBJ2-7	TGTGCCAGCAGCCCTAGTCGTTACGAGCAGTACTTC	CASSPSRYEQYF
NA	TRBV7-2	TRBD1	TRBJ2-1	TGTGCCAGCAGCTTAATGGACAGGAGCAATGAGCAGTTCTTC	CASSLMDRSNEQFF
NA	TRBV28	NA	TRBJ2-6	TGTGCCAGCACCCGGGGAAACGTCCTGACTTTC	CASTRGNVLTF